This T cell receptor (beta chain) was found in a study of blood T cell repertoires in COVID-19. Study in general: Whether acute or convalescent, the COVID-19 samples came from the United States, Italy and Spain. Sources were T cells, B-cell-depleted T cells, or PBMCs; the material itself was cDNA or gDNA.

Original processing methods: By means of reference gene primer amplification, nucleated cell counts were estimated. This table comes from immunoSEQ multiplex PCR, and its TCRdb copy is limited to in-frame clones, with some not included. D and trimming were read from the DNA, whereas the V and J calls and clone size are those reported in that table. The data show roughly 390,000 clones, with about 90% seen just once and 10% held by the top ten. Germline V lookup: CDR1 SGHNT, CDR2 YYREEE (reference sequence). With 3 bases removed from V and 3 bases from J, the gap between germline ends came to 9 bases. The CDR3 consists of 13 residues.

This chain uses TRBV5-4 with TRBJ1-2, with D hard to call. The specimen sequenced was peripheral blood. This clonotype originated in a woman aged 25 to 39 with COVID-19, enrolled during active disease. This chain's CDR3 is CASSSPPDYGYTF. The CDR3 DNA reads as TGTGCCAGCAGCTCCCCCCCCGACTATGGCTACACCTTC.